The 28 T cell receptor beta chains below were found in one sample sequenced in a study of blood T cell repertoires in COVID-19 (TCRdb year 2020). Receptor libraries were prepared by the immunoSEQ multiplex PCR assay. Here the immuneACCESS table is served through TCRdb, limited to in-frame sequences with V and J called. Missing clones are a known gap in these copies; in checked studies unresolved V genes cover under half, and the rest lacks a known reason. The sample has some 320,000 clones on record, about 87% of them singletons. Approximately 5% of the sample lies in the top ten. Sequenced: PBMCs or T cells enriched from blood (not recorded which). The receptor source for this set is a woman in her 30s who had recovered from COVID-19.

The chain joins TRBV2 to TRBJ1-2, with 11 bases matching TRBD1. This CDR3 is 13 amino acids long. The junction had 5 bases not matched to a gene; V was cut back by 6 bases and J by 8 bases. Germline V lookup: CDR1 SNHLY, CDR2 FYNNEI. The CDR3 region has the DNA TGTGCCAGCAGCGGACAGGGGGCGAACGGCTACACCTTC. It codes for CASSGQGANGYTF.

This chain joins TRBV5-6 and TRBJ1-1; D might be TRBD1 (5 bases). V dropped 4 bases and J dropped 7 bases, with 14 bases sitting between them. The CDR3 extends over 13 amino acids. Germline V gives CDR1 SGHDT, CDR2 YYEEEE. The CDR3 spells CASSLRWQGEAFF. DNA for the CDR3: TGTGCCAGCAGCCTAAGATGGCAGGGTGAAGCTTTCTTT.

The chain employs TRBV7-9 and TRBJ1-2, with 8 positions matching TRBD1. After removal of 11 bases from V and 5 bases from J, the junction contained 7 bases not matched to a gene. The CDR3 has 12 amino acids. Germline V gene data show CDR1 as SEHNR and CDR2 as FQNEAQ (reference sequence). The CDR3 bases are TGTGCCGGTGGACAGGGACGGTATGGCTACACCTTC. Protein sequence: CAGGQGRYGYTF.

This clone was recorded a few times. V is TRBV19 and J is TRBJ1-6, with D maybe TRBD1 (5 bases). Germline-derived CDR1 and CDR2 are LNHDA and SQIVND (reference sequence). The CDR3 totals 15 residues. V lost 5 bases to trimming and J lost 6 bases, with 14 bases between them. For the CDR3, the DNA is TGTGCCAGTAGTGCAGGGAGGCCGTCTAATTCACCCCTCCACTTT. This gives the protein CASSAGRPSNSPLHF.

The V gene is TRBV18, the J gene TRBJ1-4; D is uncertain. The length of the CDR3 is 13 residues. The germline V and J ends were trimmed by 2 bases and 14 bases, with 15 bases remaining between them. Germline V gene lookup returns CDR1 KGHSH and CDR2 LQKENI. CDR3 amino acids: CASSPRETKRLFF. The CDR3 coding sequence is TGTGCCAGCTCACCAAGGGAGACAAAGAGGCTGTTTTTT.

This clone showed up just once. CDR3 region: CSGDSNTEAFF. The CDR3 nucleotides read TGCAGCGGGGACTCCAACACTGAAGCTTTCTTT. This chain joins TRBV29-1 and TRBJ1-1; weak D call: TRBD1 (5 bases). This CDR3 is built from 11 residues. V lost 7 bases and J 2 bases, leaving 8 bases between the germline ends. In germline, CDR1 is SQVTM, CDR2 ANQGSEA.

The CDR3 sequence is CSVERLGNTEAFF. In DNA form, the CDR3 reads TGCAGCGTTGAGCGACTAGGGAACACTGAAGCTTTCTTT. This chain joins TRBV29-1 and TRBJ1-1, with D unclear. Between the trimmed V and J ends, which lost 3 bases and 1 base, there was a span of 9 bases. There are 13 residues in the CDR3. CDR1 and CDR2 (germline): SQVTM, ANQGSEA.

The CDR3 region has the DNA TGTGCCAGCAGTGTACCCTGGGACAGGGGGGTCTCTGGGGCCAACGTCCTGACTTTC. Its translation is CASSVPWDRGVSGANVLTF. The V call is TRBV2, the J call TRBJ2-6; 11 nucleotides agree with TRBD1. CDR1 is SNHLY, CDR2 FYNNEI, per germline. The V segment lost 4 bases and the J segment 0 bases; nucleotides outside the gene matches: 8. The CDR3 sequence is 19 residues long.

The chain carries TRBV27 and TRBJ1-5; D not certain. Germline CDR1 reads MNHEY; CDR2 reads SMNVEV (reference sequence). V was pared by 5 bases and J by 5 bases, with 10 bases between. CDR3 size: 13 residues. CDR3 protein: CASSAGSDQPQHF. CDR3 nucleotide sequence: TGTGCCAGCAGTGCGGGGTCCGATCAGCCCCAGCATTTT.

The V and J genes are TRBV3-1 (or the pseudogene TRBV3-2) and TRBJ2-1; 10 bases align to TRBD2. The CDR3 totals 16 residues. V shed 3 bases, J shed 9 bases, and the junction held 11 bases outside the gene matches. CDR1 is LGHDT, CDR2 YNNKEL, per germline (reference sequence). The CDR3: CASSHSGGAPLVEQFF. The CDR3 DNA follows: TGTGCCAGCAGCCACAGCGGGGGGGCCCCCTTAGTTGAGCAGTTCTTC.

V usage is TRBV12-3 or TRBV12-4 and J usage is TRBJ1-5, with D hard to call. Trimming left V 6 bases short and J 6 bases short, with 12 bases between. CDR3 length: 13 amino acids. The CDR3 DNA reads TGTGCCAGCAGCATAGGAGTATCTCAGCCCCAGCATTTT. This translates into CASSIGVSQPQHF.

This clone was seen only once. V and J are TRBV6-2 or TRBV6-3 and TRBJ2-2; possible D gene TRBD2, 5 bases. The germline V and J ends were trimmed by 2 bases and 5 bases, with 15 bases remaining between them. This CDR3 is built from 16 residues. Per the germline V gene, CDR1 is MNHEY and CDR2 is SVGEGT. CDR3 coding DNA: TGTGCCAGCAGTTACGATAGGGTCGGGGTTACCGGGGAGCTGTTTTTT. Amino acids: CASSYDRVGVTGELFF.

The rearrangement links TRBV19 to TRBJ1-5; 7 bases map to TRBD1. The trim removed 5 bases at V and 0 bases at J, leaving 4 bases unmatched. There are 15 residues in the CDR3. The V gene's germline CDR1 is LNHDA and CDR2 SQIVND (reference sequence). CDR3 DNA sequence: TGTGCCAGTAGTCCCGGGACAGCTAGCAATCAGCCCCAGCATTTT. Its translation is CASSPGTASNQPQHF.

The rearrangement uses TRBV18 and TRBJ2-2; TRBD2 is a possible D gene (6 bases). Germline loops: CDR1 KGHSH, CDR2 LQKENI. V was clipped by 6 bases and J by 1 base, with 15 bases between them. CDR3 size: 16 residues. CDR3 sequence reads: CASSTRGGENTGELFF. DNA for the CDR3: TGTGCCAGCTCCACCCGTGGAGGGGAGAACACCGGGGAGCTGTTTTTT.

CDR3 DNA sequence: TGTGCCAGCAGCCCGACAGGGGCGCGCGAGCAGTACTTC. It yields the protein CASSPTGAREQYF. This chain uses TRBV7-2 with TRBJ2-7, with TRBD1 identical over 8 bases. Germline V CDR1 and CDR2: SGHTA, FQGNSA. The junction had 6 bases not matched to a gene; V was cut back by 5 bases and J by 6 bases. The CDR3 covers 13 residues.

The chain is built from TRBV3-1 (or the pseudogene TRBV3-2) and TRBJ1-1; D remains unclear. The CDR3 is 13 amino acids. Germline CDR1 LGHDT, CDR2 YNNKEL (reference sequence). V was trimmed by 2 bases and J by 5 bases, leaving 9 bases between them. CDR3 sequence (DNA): TGTGCCAGCAGCCAAACATCCGGGACTGAAGCTTTCTTT. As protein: CASSQTSGTEAFF.

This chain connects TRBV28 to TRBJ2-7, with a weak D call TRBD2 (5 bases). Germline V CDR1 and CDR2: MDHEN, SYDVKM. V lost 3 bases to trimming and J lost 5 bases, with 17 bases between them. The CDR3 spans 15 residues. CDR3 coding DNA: TGTGCCAGCAGTTTCCCCGGGGATCTCGTGGACGAGCAGTACTTC. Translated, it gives CASSFPGDLVDEQYF.

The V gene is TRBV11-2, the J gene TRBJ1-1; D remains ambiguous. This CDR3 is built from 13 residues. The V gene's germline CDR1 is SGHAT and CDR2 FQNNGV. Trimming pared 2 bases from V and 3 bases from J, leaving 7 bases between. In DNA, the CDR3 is TGTGCCAGCAGCTTAAGCCCTTACACTGAAGCTTTCTTT. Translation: CASSLSPYTEAFF.

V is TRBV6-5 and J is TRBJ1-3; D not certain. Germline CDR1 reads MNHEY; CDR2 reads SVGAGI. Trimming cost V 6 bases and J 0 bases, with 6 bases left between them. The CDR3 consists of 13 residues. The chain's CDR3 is CASRQISGNTIYF. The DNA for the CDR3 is TGTGCCAGCAGACAAATCTCTGGAAACACCATATATTTT.

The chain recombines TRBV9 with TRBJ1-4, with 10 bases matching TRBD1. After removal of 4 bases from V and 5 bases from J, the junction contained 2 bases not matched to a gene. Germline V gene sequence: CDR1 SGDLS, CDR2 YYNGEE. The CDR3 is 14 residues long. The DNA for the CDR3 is TGTGCCAGCAGCACGACAGGGGGCAATGAAAAACTGTTTTTT. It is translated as CASSTTGGNEKLFF.

The CDR3 here is CASSQDRQRLAGELFF. CDR3 sequence (DNA): TGTGCCAGCAGCCAAGATCGTCAGAGGTTAGCCGGGGAGCTGTTTTTT. V is TRBV3-1 (or the pseudogene TRBV3-2) and J is TRBJ2-2, with D unclear. This CDR3 is 16 amino acids long. Germline V gene sequence: CDR1 LGHDT, CDR2 YNNKEL (reference sequence). Trimming pared 0 bases from V and 6 bases from J, leaving 14 bases between.

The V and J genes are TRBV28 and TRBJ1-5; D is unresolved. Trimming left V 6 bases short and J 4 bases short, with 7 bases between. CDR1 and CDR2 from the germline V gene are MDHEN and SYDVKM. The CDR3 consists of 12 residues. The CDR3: CASRSVNQPQHF. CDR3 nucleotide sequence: TGTGCCAGCAGATCCGTGAATCAGCCCCAGCATTTT. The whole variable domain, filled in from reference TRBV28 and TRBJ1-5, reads DVKVTQSSRYLVKRTGEKVFLECVQDMDHENMFWYRQDPGLGLRLIYFSYDVKMKEKGDIPEGYSVSREKKERFSLILESASTNQTSMYLCASRSVNQPQHFGDGTRLSIL.

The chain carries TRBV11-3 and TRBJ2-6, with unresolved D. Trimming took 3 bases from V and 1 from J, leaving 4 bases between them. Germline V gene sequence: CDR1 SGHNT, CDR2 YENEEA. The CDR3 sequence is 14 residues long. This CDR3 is CASSLYSGANVLTF. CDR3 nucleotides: TGTGCCAGCAGCTTGTATTCTGGGGCCAACGTCCTGACTTTC.

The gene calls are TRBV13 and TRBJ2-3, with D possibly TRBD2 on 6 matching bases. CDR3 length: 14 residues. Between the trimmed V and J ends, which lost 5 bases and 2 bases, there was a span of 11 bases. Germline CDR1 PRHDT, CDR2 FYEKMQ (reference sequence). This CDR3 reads CASSRTIITDTQYF. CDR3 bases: TGTGCCAGCAGCCGGACTATCATCACAGATACGCAGTATTTT.

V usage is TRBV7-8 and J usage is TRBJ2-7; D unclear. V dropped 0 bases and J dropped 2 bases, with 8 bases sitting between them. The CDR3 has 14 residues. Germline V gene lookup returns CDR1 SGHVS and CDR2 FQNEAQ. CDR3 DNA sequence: TGTGCCAGCAGCTTAGCAGCTGGTACCTACGAGCAGTACTTC. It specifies CASSLAAGTYEQYF.

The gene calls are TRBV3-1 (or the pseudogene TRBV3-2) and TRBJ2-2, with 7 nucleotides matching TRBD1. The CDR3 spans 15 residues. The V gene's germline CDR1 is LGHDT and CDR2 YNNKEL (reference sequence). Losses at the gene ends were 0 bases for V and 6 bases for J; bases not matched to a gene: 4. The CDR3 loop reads CASSQDGQGAGELFF. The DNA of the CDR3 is TGTGCCAGCAGCCAAGATGGCCAGGGGGCCGGGGAGCTGTTTTTT.

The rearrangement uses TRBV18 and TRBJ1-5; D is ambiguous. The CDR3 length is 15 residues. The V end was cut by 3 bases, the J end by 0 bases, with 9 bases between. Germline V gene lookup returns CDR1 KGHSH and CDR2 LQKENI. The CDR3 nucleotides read TGTGCCAGCTCACCGGTGACTTCTAGCAATCAGCCCCAGCATTTT. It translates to CASSPVTSSNQPQHF.

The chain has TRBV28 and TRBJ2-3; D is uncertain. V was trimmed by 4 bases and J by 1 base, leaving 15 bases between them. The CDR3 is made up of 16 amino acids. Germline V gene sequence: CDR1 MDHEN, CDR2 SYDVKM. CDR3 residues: CASSSPSLSGTDTQYF. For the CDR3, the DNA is TGTGCCAGCAGTTCCCCGAGTTTAAGCGGCACAGATACGCAGTATTTT.